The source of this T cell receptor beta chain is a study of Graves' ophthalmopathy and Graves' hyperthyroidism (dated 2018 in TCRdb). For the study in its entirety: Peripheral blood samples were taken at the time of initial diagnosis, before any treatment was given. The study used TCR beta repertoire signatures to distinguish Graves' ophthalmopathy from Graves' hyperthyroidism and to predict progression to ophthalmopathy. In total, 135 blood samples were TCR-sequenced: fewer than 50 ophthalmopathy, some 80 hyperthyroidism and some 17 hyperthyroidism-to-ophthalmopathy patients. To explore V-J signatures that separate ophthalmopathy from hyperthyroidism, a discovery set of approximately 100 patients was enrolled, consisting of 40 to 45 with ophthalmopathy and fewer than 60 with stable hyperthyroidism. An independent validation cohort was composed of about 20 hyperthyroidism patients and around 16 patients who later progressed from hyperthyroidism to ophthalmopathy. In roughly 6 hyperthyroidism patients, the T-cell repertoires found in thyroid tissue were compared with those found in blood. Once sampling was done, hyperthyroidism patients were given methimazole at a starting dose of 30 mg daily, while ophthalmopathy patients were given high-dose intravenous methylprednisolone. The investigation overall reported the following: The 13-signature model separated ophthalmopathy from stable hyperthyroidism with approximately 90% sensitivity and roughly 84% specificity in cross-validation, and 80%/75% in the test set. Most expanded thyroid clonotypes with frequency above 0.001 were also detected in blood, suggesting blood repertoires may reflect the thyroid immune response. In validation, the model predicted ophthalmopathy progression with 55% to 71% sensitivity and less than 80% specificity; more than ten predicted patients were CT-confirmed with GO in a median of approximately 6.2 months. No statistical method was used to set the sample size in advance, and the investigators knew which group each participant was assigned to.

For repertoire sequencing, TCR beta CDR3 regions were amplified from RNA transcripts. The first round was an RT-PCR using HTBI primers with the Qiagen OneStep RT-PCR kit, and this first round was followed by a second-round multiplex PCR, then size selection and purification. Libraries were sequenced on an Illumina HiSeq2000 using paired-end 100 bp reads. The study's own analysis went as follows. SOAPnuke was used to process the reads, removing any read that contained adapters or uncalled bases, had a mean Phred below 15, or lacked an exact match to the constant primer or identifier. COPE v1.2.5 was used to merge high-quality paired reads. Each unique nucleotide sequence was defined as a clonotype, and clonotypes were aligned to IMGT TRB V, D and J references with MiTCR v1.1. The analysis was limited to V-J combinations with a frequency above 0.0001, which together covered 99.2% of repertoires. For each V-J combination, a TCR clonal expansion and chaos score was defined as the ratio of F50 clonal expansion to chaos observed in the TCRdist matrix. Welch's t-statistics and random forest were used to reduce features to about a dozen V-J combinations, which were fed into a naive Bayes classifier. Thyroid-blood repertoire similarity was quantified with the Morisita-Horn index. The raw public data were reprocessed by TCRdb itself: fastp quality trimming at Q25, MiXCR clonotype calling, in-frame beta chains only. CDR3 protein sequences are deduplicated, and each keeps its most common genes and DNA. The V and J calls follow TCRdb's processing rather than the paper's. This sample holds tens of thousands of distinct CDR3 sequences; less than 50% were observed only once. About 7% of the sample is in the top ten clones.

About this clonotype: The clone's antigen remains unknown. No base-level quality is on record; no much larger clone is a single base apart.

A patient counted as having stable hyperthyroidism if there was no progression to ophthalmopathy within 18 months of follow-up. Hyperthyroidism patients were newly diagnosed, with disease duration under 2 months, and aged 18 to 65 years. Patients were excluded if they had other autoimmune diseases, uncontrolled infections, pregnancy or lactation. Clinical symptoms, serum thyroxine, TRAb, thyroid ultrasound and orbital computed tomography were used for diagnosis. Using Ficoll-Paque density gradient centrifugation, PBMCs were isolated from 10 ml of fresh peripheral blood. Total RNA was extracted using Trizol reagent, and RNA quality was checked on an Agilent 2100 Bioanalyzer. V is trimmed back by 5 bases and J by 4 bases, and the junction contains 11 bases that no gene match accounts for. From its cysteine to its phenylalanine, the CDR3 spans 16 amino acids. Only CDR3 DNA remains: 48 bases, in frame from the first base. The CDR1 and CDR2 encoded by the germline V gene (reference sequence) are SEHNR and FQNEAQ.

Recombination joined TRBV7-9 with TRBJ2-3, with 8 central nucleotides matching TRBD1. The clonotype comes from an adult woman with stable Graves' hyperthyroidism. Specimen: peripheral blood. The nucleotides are TGTGCCAGCAGCGCGACGACAGGGGTTAGCTCAGATACGCAGTATTTT. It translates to CASSATTGVSSDTQYF.